This TCR beta chain was obtained from a study of blood T cell repertoires in COVID-19. Turning to the study itself: The samples span acute and convalescent COVID-19 from the United States, Italy and Spain. T cells, B-cell-depleted T cells, or PBMCs provided the cDNA or gDNA that served as material.

Authors' data handling: By means of reference gene primer amplification, nucleated cell counts were estimated. Here immunoSEQ multiplex PCR was the method, and the copy in TCRdb shows in-frame clones only, minus some. That table supplies the V and J calls and clone size; D and trimming were determined from the DNA. Of around 350,000 clones detected, around 87% appear once; the ten largest clones hold 2.5% to 3.5%. This clone was detected only a few times. The CDR3 extends over 13 amino acids. Germline CDR1 reads SGDLS; CDR2 reads YYNGEE. V was trimmed by 2 bases and J by 8 bases, leaving 8 bases between them.

The material sequenced was peripheral blood. The receptor was isolated from a human donor in a cohort sampled during active COVID-19. The chain uses TRBV9 and TRBJ1-6, with D possibly TRBD1 on 6 matching bases. The CDR3, as DNA: TGTGCCAGCAGCGTCGGGGGGCATTCACCCCTCCACTTT. As protein: CASSVGGHSPLHF.